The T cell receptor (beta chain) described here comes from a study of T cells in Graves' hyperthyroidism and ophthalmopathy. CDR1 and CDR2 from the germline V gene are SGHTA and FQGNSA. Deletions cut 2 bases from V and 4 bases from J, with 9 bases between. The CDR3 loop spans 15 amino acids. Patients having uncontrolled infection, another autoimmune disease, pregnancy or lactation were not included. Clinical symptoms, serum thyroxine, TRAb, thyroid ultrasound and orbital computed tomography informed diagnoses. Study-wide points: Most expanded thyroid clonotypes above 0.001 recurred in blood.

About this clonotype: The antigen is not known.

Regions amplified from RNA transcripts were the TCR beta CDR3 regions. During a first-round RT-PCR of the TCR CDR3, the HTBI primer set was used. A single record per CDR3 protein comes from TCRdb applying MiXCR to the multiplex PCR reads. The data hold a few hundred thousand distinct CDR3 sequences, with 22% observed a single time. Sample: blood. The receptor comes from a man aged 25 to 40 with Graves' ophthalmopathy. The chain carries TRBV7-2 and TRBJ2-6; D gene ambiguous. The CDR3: CASSLSGVGANVLTF. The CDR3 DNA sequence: TGTGCCAGCAGCTTATCGGGTGTGGGGGCCAACGTCCTGACTTTC.